Shown below are 7 T cell receptor beta chains from a single sample sequenced in a study of OX40 agonist ivuxolimab in advanced cancers. The assay was immunoSEQ multiplex PCR, and TCRdb's table has in-frame clones only and misses some. The table shows roughly 7,300 clones, with roughly 88% occurring only once. The sample in question was CD4+ or CD8+ T cells sorted from blood, obtained in a trial of the OX40 agonist ivuxolimab. The origin of the receptors is an adult with an advanced solid tumor such as melanoma, head and neck, liver or kidney cancer.

The chain uses TRBV25-1 and TRBJ1-4; weak D call: TRBD1 (5 bases). Germline CDR1 reads MGHDK; CDR2 reads SYGVNS. This CDR3 is built from 18 residues. Trimming stripped 3 bases from V and 5 bases from J, with 22 bases between. The CDR3 protein is CASSDRTPRGEPNEKLFF. CDR3 sequence (DNA): TGTGCCAGCAGTGATCGGACTCCGAGGGGCGAACCCAATGAAAAACTGTTTTTT.

As concerns this clone: Other DNA sequences in this specimen translate into the identical CDR3. The J gene is TRBJ2-7, the V gene TRBV7-2, with D unresolved. V gave up 5 bases and J gave up 7 bases, with 12 bases separating them. Germline V gives CDR1 SGHTA, CDR2 FQGNSA. The CDR3 consists of 12 residues. CDR3 protein: CASSLRLVEQYF. CDR3 DNA sequence: TGTGCCAGCAGCCTACGACTTGTAGAGCAGTACTTC.

The sample holds a few counts of this clone. The genes are TRBV19 and TRBJ2-7, with 8 bases matching TRBD2. Unmatched junction bases numbered 7, after V lost 9 bases and J lost 0 bases. Germline loops: CDR1 LNHDA, CDR2 SQIVND (reference sequence). This CDR3 spans 14 amino acids. CDR3 bases: TGTGCCAGCAAACTAGCGGTTAGCTCCTACGAGCAGTACTTC. The encoded protein is CASKLAVSSYEQYF.

The rearrangement links TRBV18 to TRBJ1-5; D ambiguous. The CDR3 covers 15 residues. The V and J ends lost 6 bases and 1 base respectively, with 13 bases between them. Germline V CDR1 and CDR2: KGHSH, LQKENI. CDR3 sequence (DNA): TGTGCCAGCTCCTCGAACGGCAGGAGCAATCAGCCCCAGCATTTT. Its protein product is CASSSNGRSNQPQHF.

Only a few counts were recorded for this clone. The rearrangement links TRBV20-1 to TRBJ2-7; D call uncertain. CDR1 is DFQATT, CDR2 SNEGSKA, per germline (reference sequence). The CDR3 has 11 residues. Trimming pared 1 base from V and 6 bases from J, leaving 7 bases between. The CDR3, as DNA: TGCAGTGCTAGAGTCCGTGCCGAGCAGTACTTC. It encodes CSARVRAEQYF.

V gene TRBV27 combines with J gene TRBJ1-3; weak D call: TRBD1 (6 bases). V was trimmed by 5 bases and J by 3 bases, leaving 11 bases between them. The CDR3 totals 14 residues. CDR1 MNHEY and CDR2 SMNVEV come from the germline V gene (reference sequence). This CDR3 reads CASSPTGYGNTIYF. CDR3 DNA sequence: TGTGCCAGCAGTCCGACAGGCTATGGAAACACCATATATTTT.

This chain uses TRBV15 with TRBJ1-5; 8 bases are a match to TRBD1. The CDR3 is 16 amino acids. The junction had 5 bases not matched to a gene; V was cut back by 1 base and J by 3 bases. The germline V gene has CDR1 LNHNV and CDR2 YYDKDF (reference sequence). CDR3 region: CATSRARDRFNQPQHF. The CDR3 DNA reads TGTGCCACCAGCAGAGCAAGGGACAGGTTCAATCAGCCCCAGCATTTT.